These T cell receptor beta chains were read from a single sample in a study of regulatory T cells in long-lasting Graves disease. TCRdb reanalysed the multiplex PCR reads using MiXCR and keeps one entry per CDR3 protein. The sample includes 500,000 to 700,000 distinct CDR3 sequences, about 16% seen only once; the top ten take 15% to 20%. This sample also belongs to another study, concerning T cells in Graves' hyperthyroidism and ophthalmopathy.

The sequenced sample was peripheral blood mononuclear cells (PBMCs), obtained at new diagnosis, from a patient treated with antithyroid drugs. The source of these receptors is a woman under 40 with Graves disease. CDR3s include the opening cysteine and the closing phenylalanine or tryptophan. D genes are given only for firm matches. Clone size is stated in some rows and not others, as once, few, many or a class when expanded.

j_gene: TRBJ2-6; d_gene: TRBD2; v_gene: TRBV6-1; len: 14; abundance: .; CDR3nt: TGTGCCAGCAGACTAACGGGGCCGCTAGCGGACCTGACTTTC; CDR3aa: CASRLTGPLADLTF
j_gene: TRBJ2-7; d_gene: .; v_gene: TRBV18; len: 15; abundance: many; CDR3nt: TGTGCCAGCTCACCACCCAGGGCGAGCTCCTACGAGCAGTACTTC; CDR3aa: CASSPPRASSYEQYF
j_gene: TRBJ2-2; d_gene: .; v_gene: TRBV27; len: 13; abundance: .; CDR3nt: TGTGCCAGTGCGGAACCGAACACCGGGGAGCTGTTTTTT; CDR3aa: CASAEPNTGELFF
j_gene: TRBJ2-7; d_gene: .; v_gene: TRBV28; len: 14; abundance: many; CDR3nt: TGTGCCAGCAGTTTTGGGTCGGAACCCTACGAGCAGTACTTC; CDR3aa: CASSFGSEPYEQYF
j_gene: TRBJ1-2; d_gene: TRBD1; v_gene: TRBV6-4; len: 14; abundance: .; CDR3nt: TGTGCCAGCAGACCGGGACAGGGAAGCTATGGCTACACCTTC; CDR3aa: CASRPGQGSYGYTF
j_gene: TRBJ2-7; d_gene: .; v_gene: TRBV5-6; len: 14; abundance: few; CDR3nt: TGTGCCAGCAGCTTTAATAACAGGGACTACGAGCAGTACTTC; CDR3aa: CASSFNNRDYEQYF
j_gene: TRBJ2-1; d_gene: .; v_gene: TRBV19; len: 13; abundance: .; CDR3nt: TGTGCCAGTAGATTTTCGGGGGCAACCGAGCAGTTCTTC; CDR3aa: CASRFSGATEQFF
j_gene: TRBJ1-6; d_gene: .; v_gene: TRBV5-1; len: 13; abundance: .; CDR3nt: TGCGCCAGCGGAATTGTAGGCGATTCACCCCTCCACTTT; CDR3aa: CASGIVGDSPLHF
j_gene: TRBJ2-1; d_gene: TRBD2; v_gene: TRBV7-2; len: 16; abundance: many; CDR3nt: TGTGCCAGCAGCGTTACCACTAGCGGGAGCAGCAATGAGCAGTTCTTC; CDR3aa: CASSVTTSGSSNEQFF
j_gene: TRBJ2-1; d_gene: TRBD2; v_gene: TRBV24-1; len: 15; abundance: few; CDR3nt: TGTGCCACCAGTCCTAGGACTAGCTTAGACAATGAGCAGTTCTTC; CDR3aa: CATSPRTSLDNEQFF
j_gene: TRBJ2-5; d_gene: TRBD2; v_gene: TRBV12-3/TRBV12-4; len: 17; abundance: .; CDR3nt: TGTGCCAGCAGTTTACCAGGACTAGCGGGATACCAAGAGACCCAGTACTTC; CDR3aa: CASSLPGLAGYQETQYF
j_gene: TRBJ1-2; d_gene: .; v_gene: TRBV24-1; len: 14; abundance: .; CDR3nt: TGTGCCACCAGTGAAGCTGACCGAACGCATGGCTACACCTTC; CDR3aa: CATSEADRTHGYTF
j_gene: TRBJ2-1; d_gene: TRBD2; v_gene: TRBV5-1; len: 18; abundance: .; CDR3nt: TGCGCCAGCAGCCCGGGGGGTTACACCACCAGCTCCTACAATGAGCAGTTCTTC; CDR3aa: CASSPGGYTTSSYNEQFF
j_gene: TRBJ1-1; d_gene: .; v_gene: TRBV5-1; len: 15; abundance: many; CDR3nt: TGCGCCAGCAGGGCAGGCCAGTGGGCCAACACTGAAGCTTTCTTT; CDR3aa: CASRAGQWANTEAFF
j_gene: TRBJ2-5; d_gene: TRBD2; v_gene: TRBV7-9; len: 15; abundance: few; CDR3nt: TGTGCCAGCAGCTTAGAGGCTAGCGGGAGTGGGACCCAGTACTTC; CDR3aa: CASSLEASGSGTQYF
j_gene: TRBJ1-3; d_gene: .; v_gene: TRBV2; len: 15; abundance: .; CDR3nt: TGTGCCAGCAGTGAGCACCCGAGCTCTGGAAACACCATATATTTT; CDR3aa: CASSEHPSSGNTIYF
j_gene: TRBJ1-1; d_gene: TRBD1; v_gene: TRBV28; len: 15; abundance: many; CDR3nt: TGTGCCAGCGGGACAGGGGGCGCAGCGTGGACTGAAGCTTTCTTT; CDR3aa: CASGTGGAAWTEAFF
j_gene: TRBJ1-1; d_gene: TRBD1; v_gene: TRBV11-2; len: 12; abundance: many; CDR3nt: TGTGCCAGCAACAAAGGGACAGTTGAAGCTTTCTTT; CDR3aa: CASNKGTVEAFF
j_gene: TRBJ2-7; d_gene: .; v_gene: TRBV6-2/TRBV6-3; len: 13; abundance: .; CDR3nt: TGTGCCAGCAGTAGGACAGCTAACTACGAGCAGTACTTC; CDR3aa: CASSRTANYEQYF
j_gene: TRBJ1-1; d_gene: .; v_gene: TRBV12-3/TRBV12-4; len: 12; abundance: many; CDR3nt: TGTGCCAGCAGTTTCAGTCAGCTGGAAGCTTTCTTT; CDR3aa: CASSFSQLEAFF
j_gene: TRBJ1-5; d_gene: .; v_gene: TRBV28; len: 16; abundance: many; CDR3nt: TGTGCCAGCAGTCAGAGGCGGCCATTAGGCAATCAGCCCCAGCATTTT; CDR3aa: CASSQRRPLGNQPQHF
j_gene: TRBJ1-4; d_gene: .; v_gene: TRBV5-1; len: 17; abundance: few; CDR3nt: TGCGCCAGCAGCTTGGTCAACAGGGTCGGAACTAATGAAAAACTGTTTTTT; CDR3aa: CASSLVNRVGTNEKLFF
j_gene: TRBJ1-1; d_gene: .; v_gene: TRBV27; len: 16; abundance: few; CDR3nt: TGTGCCAGCAGTTTACGAGGTCTTGAAGTCCAGGCTGAAGCTTTCTTT; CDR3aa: CASSLRGLEVQAEAFF
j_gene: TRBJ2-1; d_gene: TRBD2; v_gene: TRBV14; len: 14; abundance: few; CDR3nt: TGTGCCAGCAGCCCGCCGGGACTAGGCTATGAGCAGTTCTTC; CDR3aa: CASSPPGLGYEQFF
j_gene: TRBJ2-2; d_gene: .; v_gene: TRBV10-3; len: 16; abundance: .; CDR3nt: TGTGCCACTGAAGCGGAGGGGTCCCAGATGTCCGGGGAGCTGTTTTTT; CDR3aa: CATEAEGSQMSGELFF
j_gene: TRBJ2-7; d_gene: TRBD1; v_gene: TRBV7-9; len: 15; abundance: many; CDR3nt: TGTGCCAGCAGCTTAGGGGACAGGCTTCGGGACGAGCAGTACTTC; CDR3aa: CASSLGDRLRDEQYF
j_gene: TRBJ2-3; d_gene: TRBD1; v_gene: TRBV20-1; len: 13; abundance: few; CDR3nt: TGCAGTGGAGGACAGGCAAGGACAGATACGCAGTATTTT; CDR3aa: CSGGQARTDTQYF
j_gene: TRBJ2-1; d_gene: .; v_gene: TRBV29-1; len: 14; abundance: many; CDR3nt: TGCAGCGCACTAGCTTTTGGGTCCTACAATGAGCAGTTCTTC; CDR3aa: CSALAFGSYNEQFF
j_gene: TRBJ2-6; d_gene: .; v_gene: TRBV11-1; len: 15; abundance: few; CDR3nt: TGTGCCAGCAGCCGTCGACAGACTGGGGCCAACGTCCTGACTTTC; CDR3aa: CASSRRQTGANVLTF
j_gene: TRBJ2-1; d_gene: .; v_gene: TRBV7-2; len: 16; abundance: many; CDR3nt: TGTGCCAGCAGCCCCGACAGGGCTAGCGCTTACAATGAGCAGTTCTTC; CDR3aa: CASSPDRASAYNEQFF
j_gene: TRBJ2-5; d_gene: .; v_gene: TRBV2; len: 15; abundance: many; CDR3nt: TGTGCCAGCAGTGCCGGTGAGGTATCGGGGGAGACCCAGTACTTC; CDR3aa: CASSAGEVSGETQYF
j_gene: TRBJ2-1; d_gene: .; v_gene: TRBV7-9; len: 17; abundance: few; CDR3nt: TGTGCCAGCAGCTTAGATCCAGCGGGCAGCTCCTACAATGAGCAGTTCTTC; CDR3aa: CASSLDPAGSSYNEQFF
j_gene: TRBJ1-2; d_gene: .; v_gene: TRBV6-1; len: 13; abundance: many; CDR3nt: TGTGCCAGCAGCGAAGACAGGAACTATGGCTACACCTTC; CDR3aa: CASSEDRNYGYTF
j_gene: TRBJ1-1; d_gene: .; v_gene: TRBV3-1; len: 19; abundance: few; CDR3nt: TGTGCCAGCAGCCAAGATCGGCTTTATCATCCAGAAATGAACACTGAAGCTTTCTTT; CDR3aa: CASSQDRLYHPEMNTEAFF
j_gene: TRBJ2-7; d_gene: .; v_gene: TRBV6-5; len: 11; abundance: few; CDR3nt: TGTGCCAGCAGTTCGGACAGACAGCAGTACTTC; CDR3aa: CASSSDRQQYF
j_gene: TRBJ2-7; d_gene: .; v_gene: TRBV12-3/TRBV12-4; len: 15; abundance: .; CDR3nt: TGTGCCAGCAGTTTAAGGCAGGGGGGACACTACGAGCAGTACTTC; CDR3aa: CASSLRQGGHYEQYF
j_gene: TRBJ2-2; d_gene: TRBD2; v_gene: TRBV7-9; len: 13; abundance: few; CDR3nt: TGTGCCCGGGGGGGACCGAACACCGGGGAGCTGTTTTTT; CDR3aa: CARGGPNTGELFF
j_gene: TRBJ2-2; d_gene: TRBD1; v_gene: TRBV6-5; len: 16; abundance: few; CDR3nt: TGTGCCAGCAGTTACTCACCGGGACAGGGGGCCGGGGAGCTGTTTTTT; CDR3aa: CASSYSPGQGAGELFF
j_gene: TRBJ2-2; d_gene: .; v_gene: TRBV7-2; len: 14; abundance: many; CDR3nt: TGTGCCAGCAGCCATACAGGACAGACCGGGGAGCTGTTTTTT; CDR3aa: CASSHTGQTGELFF
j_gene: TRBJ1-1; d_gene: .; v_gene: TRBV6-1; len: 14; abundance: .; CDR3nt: TGTGCCAGCAGTGAATTAAGGTTGGGGCCTGAAGCTTTCTTT; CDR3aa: CASSELRLGPEAFF